The 13 T cell receptor beta chains below come from one sample, sequenced in a study of CXCR3-negative and CXCR3-positive naive CD8 T cells. The authors prepared UMI-labeled TRB cDNA libraries by 5' RACE. From the 5' RACE reads, TCRdb lists one entry per CDR3 protein and no DNA. Its clone listing holds about 66,000 distinct CDR3 sequences. Sequenced material: naive CXCR3- CD8+ T cells from blood. The subset denotes: CD45RO-CCR7+CD27+CD95- naive CD8+ T cells lacking CXCR3 (TNR3-). The receptors derive from a human donor in good health. Some clones in this sample may be carry-over from other donors' samples.

The chain is built from TRBV28 and TRBJ1-2; the TCRdb call, TRBD1, lacks DNA for checking. There are 17 residues in the CDR3. The V gene's germline CDR1 is MDHEN and CDR2 SYDVKM. The CDR3: CASSYKVMETGNYGYTF.

The rearrangement joins TRBV7-2 to TRBJ2-5; absent DNA, TCRdb's TRBD2 call cannot be checked. This CDR3 spans 16 amino acids. CDR1 is SGHTA, CDR2 FQGNSA, per germline. CDR3 amino acids: CASSLLLAGGGETQYF. Drawing the rest from reference TRBV7-2 and TRBJ2-5, the complete variable domain is GAGVSQSPSNKVTEKGKDVELRCDPISGHTALYWYRQSLGQGLEFLIYFQGNSAPDKSGLPSDRFSAERTGGSVSTLTIQRTQQEDSAVYLCASSLLLAGGGETQYFGPGTRLLVL.

The chain couples TRBV5-1 to TRBJ2-7. Germline V lookup: CDR1 SGHRS, CDR2 YFSETQ. The CDR3 loop spans 13 amino acids. CDR3 protein: CASSLVGTYEQYF.

The V call is TRBV7-3, the J call TRBJ2-1; TCRdb names TRBD1, which stays unverified in the absence of DNA. The germline CDR1 and CDR2 sequences are SGHTA and FQGTGA. This CDR3 contains 15 residues. The CDR3: CASSLMGGAYNEQFF. Complete variable domain (other parts from reference TRBV7-3 and TRBJ2-1): GAGVSQTPSNKVTEKGKYVELRCDPISGHTALYWYRQSLGQGPEFLIYFQGTGAADDSGLPNDRFFAVRPEGSVSTLKIQRTERGDSAVYLCASSLMGGAYNEQFFGPGTRLTVL.

This CDR3 reads CSVPGELTDTQYF. The V call is TRBV29-1, the J call TRBJ2-3; the TCRdb call, TRBD2, lacks DNA for checking. In germline, CDR1 is SQVTM, CDR2 ANQGSEA. The CDR3 runs to 13 residues.

The rearrangement uses TRBV10-2 and TRBJ2-7; TCRdb's D call, TRBD1, is unchecked because there is no DNA. There are 13 residues in the CDR3. Germline values: CDR1 WSHSY, CDR2 SAAADI. The CDR3 sequence: CASRTGPAYEQYF.

The chain joins TRBV7-9 to TRBJ2-1; TCRdb reports TRBD1, a call that lacks DNA to check it against. Germline values: CDR1 SEHNR, CDR2 FQNEAQ (reference sequence). This CDR3 is 14 amino acids long. CDR3 sequence: CASSLTQGSNEQFF.

This chain connects TRBV6-2 or TRBV6-3 to TRBJ2-5; TCRdb names TRBD2, which stays unverified in the absence of DNA. This CDR3 has 14 amino acids. Germline V gene lookup returns CDR1 MNHEY and CDR2 SVGEGT. CDR3 amino acids: CASSEGTDQETQYF.

This sequence joins TRBV20-1 and TRBJ2-7; the TCRdb call, TRBD1, lacks DNA for checking. From germline, CDR1 is DFQATT and CDR2 SNEGSKA (reference sequence). CDR3 length: 15 amino acids. Here the CDR3 reads CSATLTGTGSYEQYF.

This sequence joins TRBV20-1 and TRBJ1-5; TCRdb's assignment of TRBD1 cannot be checked, as there is no DNA. The CDR3 is 17 residues long. Germline assignment: CDR1 DFQATT and CDR2 SNEGSKA (reference sequence). The CDR3 sequence: CSARDMEGVGSNQPQHF.

This chain joins TRBV29-1 and TRBJ1-5. Germline values: CDR1 SQVTM, CDR2 ANQGSEA. The CDR3 is 13 amino acids. The CDR3 region is CSVGGVRNQPQHF.

This chain links TRBV20-1 with TRBJ2-1; TCRdb proposes TRBD1, but this gene call is untestable without DNA. Looked up from germline, CDR1 is DFQATT and CDR2 is SNEGSKA (reference sequence). The CDR3 contains 15 residues. CDR3: CSARGLLSFNDEQFF.

The chain recombines TRBV5-5 with TRBJ2-5; absent DNA, TCRdb's TRBD1 call cannot be checked. This CDR3 is built from 16 residues. Germline lookup yields CDR1 SGHKS and CDR2 YYEKEE (reference sequence). CDR3 residues: CASSWGDWTEQETQYF.